This TCR beta chain is from a study of blood T cell repertoires in COVID-19. Study information: Collection of acute and convalescent COVID-19 samples took place in the United States, Italy and Spain.

The CDR3 totals 13 residues. Trimming took 4 bases from V and 8 from J; bases not matched to a gene: 5. Germline CDR1 and CDR2: MNHEY and SMNVEV (reference sequence). Authors' data handling: Reference gene primers were amplified, and this amplification served to estimate nucleated cell counts. The protocol was immunoSEQ multiplex PCR, while the TCRdb copy is restricted to in-frame clones and leaves out a portion. D and trimming were read from the DNA, whereas the V and J calls and clone size are those reported in that table. Seen here are over 70,000 clones, less than 85% observed once, and the top ten hold 10%.

The sequence was obtained from a woman in her sixties or seventies with acute or convalescent COVID-19. This chain uses TRBV27 with TRBJ1-2; TRBD1 matches at 9 bases. The sequenced material came from peripheral blood. CDR3 residues: CASSSTGQGGYTF. The CDR3 coding sequence is TGTGCCAGCAGTTCCACCGGACAGGGGGGCTACACCTTC.